These 7 T cell receptor beta chains came from one sample sequenced in a study of shared clonotypes between healthy human individuals (dated by TCRdb to 2019 to 2021). Library preparation was by the immunoSEQ multiplex PCR assay. Held by TCRdb, this immuneACCESS table contains in-frame sequences only and omits some clones. Under half of the omission traces to an unresolved V gene where checked; the cause of the rest is unknown. This sample lists about 340,000 clones; around four fifths were detected once. 8.5% to 12% of the sample comes from the top ten. The sequencing input was memory CD4+ T cells sorted from blood. Read against the paper, the sample's cell subset or site label means: CD45RA-negative fraction. These receptors were obtained from a man aged 30 to 45 in good health.

J is TRBJ2-2 and V is TRBV5-1, with D unresolved. In germline, CDR1 is SGHRS, CDR2 YFSETQ. V gave up 0 bases and J gave up 4 bases, with 10 bases separating them. The CDR3 runs 15 residues. CDR3 sequence: CASSLETAGTGELFF. In nucleotides, the CDR3 is TGCGCCAGCAGCTTGGAAACAGCAGGCACCGGGGAGCTGTTTTTT.

This clone was seen many times. The chain employs TRBV7-6 and TRBJ2-1, with D possibly being TRBD1 (6 bases). V was cut by 4 bases and J by 0 bases, with 10 bases left in between. Germline CDR1 SGHVS, CDR2 FNYEAQ. The CDR3 sequence is 15 residues long. CDR3 DNA sequence: TGTGCCAGCAGCTCGAACAGGGTCTCCTACAATGAGCAGTTCTTC. Protein sequence: CASSSNRVSYNEQFF.

The chain couples TRBV5-6 to TRBJ2-7, with 9 bases fitting TRBD1. Per the germline V gene, CDR1 is SGHDT and CDR2 is YYEEEE. J was trimmed by 6 bases and V by 2 bases; bases with no gene match: 6. CDR3 length equals 14 residues. CDR3: CASSFRDRVLEQYF. The CDR3 nucleotides read TGTGCCAGCAGCTTTCGGGACAGGGTTCTCGAGCAGTACTTC.

This chain joins TRBV5-1 and TRBJ2-2, with 9 bases lining up with TRBD1. The V and J ends lost 7 bases and 6 bases, in that order; junction bases with no gene match: 10. The CDR3 is 15 amino acids. Per germline, CDR1 SGHRS and CDR2 YFSETQ. This CDR3 is CASGGSTGGPGELFF. The DNA of the CDR3 is TGCGCCAGCGGAGGTAGTACAGGGGGCCCCGGGGAGCTGTTTTTT. The full variable domain, with the rest looked up from reference TRBV5-1 and TRBJ2-2, is KAGVTQTPRYLIKTRGQQVTLSCSPISGHRSVSWYQQTPGQGLQFLFEYFSETQRNKGNFPGRFSGRQFSNSRSEMNVSTLELGDSALYLCASGGSTGGPGELFFGEGSRLTVL.

V gene TRBV25-1 combines with J gene TRBJ1-3, with a weak D call TRBD1 (5 bases). Trimming removed 3 bases at V and 3 bases at J, with 12 bases between. Germline CDR1 MGHDK, CDR2 SYGVNS. This CDR3 spans 15 amino acids. The CDR3 protein is CASSESGLGGNTIYF. The CDR3 DNA follows: TGTGCCAGCAGTGAGTCGGGGCTTGGTGGAAACACCATATATTTT.

The chain is built from TRBV27 and TRBJ2-1; 7 nucleotides line up with TRBD2. The CDR3 has 17 amino acids. Germline CDR1 MNHEY, CDR2 SMNVEV (reference sequence). With V trimmed by 4 bases and J by 6 bases, 15 bases remained unmatched. This CDR3 reads CASSWGVETSYGNEQFF. Here the CDR3 DNA reads TGTGCCAGCAGTTGGGGGGTCGAGACTAGCTACGGCAATGAGCAGTTCTTC.

This clone was seen at least ten times. The same CDR3 arises from other DNA sequences in this sample as well. V and J are TRBV20-1 and TRBJ2-5, with D uncertain. Germline CDR1 and CDR2: DFQATT and SNEGSKA (reference sequence). The CDR3 is made up of 11 amino acids. V was shortened by 3 bases and J by 4 bases, with 6 bases between the two germline ends. The CDR3 bases are TGCAGTGCTAGCCCCTTAGAGACCCAGTACTTC. Encoded protein: CSASPLETQYF.